The clone carrying this TCR beta chain appeared once. This entry belongs to a study of blood T cell repertoires in COVID-19. Background on the study: Nucleic acid was either cDNA or gDNA, and it came from T cells, B-cell-depleted T cells, or PBMCs.

Clones were sequenced by immunoSEQ multiplex PCR, and TCRdb holds only the in-frame ones, with some missing. The sample includes 50,000 to 70,000 clones, approximately 84% of them seen just once. Trimming cost V 3 bases and J 11 bases, with 19 bases left between them. The CDR3 length is 14 residues. Germline V CDR1 and CDR2: SGHTA, FQGNSA. The receptor comes from a man between 70 and 80 years old with active COVID-19. V usage is TRBV7-2 and J usage is TRBJ1-2, with TRBD1 as a possible D gene (5 bases). The specimen was peripheral blood. The CDR3 DNA reads TGTGCCAGCAGCTTTGCCAGGGCCGGGCCTGGGTACACCTTC. Encoded protein: CASSFARAGPGYTF.